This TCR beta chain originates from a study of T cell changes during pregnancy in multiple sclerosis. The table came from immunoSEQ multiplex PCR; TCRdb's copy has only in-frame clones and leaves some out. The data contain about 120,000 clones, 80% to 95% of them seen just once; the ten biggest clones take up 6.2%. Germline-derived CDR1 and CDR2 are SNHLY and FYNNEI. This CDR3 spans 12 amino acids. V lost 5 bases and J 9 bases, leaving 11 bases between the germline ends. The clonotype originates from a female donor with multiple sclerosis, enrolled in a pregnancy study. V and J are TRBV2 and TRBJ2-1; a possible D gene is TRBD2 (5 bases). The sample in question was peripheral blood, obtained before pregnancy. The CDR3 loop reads CASSSVASEQFF. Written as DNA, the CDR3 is TGTGCCAGCAGTTCCGTAGCGAGTGAGCAGTTCTTC.